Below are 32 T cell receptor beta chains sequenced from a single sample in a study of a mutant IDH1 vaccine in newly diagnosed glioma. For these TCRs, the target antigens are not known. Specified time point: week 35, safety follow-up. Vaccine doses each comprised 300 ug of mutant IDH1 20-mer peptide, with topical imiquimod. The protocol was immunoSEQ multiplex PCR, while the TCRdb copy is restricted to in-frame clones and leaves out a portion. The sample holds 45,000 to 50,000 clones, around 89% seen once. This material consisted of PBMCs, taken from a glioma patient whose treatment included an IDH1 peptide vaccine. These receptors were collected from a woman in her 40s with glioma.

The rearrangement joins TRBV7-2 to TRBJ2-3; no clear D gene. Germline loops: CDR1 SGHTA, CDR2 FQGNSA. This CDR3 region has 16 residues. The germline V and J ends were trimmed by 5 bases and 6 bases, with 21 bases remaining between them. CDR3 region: CASSPGLLSPQDTQYF. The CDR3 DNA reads TGTGCCAGCAGCCCGGGCCTGCTGTCCCCCCAGGATACGCAGTATTTT.

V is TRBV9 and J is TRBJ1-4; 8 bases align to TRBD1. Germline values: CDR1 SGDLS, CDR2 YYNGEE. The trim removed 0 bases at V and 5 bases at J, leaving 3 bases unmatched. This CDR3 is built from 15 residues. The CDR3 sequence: CASSVEGQANEKLFF. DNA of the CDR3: TGTGCCAGCAGCGTAGAGGGACAGGCCAATGAAAAACTGTTTTTT.

The CDR3 sequence: CASSLRQAPPGEKLFF. The CDR3 region has the DNA TGTGCCAGTAGTCTCAGACAGGCTCCCCCCGGCGAAAAACTGTTTTTT. The rearrangement links TRBV19 to TRBJ1-4; D may be TRBD1 (6 bases). Between the trimmed V and J ends, which lost 5 bases and 8 bases, there was a span of 21 bases. The germline CDR1 and CDR2 sequences are LNHDA and SQIVND (reference sequence). CDR3 size: 16 residues.

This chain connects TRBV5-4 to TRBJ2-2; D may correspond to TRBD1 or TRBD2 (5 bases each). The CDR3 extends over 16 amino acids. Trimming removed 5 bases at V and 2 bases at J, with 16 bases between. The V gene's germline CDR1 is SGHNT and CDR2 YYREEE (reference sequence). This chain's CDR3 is CASSLRIGANTGELFF. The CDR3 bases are TGTGCCAGCAGTTTAAGGATCGGGGCAAACACCGGGGAGCTGTTTTTT.

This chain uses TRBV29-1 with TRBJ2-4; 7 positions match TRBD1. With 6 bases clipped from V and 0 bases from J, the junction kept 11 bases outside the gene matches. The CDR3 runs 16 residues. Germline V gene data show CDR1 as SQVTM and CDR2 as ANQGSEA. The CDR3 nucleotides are TGCAGCGTGAGGACAGGAGTGGTTCAAGCCAAAAACATTCAGTACTTC. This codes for CSVRTGVVQAKNIQYF.

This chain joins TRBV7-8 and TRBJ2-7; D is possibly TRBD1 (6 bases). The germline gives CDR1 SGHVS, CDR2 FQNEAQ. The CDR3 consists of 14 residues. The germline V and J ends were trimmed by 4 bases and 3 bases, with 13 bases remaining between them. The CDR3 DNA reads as TGTGCCAGCAGCTCAGAGACAGGCAACTACGAGCAGTACTTC. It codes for CASSSETGNYEQYF.

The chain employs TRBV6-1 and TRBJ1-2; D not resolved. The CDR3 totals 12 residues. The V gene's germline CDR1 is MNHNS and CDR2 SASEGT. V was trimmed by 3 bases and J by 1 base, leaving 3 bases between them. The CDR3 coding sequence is TGTGCCAGCAGTGACAGTAACTATGGCTACACCTTC. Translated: CASSDSNYGYTF.

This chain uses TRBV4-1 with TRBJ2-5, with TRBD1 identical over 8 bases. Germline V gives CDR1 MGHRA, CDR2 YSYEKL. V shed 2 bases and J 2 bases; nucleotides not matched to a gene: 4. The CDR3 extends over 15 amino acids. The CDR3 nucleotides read TGCGCCAGCAGCCAACAGGACAGGGCGCAAGAGACCCAGTACTTC. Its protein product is CASSQQDRAQETQYF.

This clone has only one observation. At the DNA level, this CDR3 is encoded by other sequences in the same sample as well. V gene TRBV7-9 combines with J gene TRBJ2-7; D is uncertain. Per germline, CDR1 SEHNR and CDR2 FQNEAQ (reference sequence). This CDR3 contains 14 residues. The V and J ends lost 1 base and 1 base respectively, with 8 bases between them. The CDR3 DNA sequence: TGTGCCAGCAGCTTAGTGGGCAGTTCCTACGAGCAGTACTTC. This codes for CASSLVGSSYEQYF.

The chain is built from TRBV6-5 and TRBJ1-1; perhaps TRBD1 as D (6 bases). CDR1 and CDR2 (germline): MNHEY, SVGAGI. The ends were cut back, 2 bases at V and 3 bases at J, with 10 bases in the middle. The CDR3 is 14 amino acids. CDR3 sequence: CASSYGGGYTEAFF. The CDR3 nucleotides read TGTGCCAGCAGTTACGGAGGGGGGTACACTGAAGCTTTCTTT.

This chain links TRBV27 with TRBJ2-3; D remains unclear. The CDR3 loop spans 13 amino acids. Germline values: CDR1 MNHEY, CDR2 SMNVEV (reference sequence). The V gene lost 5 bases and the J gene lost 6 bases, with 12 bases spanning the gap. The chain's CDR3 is CASSVSIGDTQYF. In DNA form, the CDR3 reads TGTGCCAGCAGTGTCTCGATCGGCGATACGCAGTATTTT.

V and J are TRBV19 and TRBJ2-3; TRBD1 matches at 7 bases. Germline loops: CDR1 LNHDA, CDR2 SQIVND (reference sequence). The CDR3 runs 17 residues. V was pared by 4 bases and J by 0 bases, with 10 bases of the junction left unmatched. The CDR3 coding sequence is TGTGCCAGTAGTACACCCTACAGGGGCGGGAGCACAGATACGCAGTATTTT. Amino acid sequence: CASSTPYRGGSTDTQYF.

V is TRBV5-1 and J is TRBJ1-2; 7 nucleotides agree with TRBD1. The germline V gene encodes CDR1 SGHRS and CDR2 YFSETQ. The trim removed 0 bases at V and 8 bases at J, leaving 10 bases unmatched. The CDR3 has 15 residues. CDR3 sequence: CASSLAWTGEEGYTF. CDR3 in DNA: TGCGCCAGCAGCTTGGCTTGGACAGGCGAGGAAGGCTACACCTTC.

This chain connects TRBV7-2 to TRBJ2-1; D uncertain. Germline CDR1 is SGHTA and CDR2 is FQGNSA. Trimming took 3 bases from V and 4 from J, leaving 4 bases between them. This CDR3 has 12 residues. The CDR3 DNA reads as TGTGCCAGCAGCTTGAGGTACAATGAGCAGTTCTTC. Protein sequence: CASSLRYNEQFF.

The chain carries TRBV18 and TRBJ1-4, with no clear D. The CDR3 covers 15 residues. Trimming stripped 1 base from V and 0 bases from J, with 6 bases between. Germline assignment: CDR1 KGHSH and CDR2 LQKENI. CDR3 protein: CASSPQLATNEKLFF. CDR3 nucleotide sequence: TGTGCCAGCTCACCACAGCTTGCAACTAATGAAAAACTGTTTTTT.

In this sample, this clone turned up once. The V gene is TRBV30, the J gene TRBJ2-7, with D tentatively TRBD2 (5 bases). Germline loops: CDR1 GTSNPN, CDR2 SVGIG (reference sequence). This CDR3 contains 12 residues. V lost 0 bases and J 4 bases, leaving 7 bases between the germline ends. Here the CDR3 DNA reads TGTGCCTGGAGTGTTGGGGAGTACGAGCAGTACTTC. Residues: CAWSVGEYEQYF.

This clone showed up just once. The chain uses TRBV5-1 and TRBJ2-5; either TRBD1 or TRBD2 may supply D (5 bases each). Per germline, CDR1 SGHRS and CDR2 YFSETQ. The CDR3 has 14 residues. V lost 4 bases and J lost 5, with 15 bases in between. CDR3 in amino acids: CASSIRDPRETQYF. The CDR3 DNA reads TGCGCCAGCAGCATCCGGGACCCGAGGGAGACCCAGTACTTC.

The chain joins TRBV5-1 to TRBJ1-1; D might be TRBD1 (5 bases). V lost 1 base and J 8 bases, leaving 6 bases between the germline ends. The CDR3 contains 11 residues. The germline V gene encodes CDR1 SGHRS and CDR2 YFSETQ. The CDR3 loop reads CASSLWGEAFF. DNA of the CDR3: TGCGCCAGCAGCTTGTGGGGCGAAGCTTTCTTT.

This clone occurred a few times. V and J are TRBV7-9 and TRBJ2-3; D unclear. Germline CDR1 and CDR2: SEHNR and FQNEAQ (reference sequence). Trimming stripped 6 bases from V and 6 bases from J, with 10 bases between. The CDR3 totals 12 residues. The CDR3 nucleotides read TGTGCCAGCAGATGGGGTGTGGATACGCAGTATTTT. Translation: CASRWGVDTQYF.

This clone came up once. The CDR3 loop is CAPEERSHLIANTGELFF. The DNA for the CDR3 is TGTGCCCCTGAGGAACGGAGCCACTTGATTGCGAACACCGGGGAGCTGTTTTTT. This rearrangement joins TRBV5-3 to TRBJ2-2; D is unresolved. TRBV5-3 is identified as an open reading frame with a role that is uncertain. Trimming shortened V by 10 bases and J by 0 bases, and 25 bases separated the two germline ends. This CDR3 comprises 18 residues.

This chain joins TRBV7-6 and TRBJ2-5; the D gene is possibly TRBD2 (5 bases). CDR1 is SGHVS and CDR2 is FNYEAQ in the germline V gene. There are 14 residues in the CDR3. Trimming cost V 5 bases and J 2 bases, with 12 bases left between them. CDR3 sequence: CASSGAEIQETQYF. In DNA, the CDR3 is TGTGCCAGCAGCGGAGCGGAGATTCAAGAGACCCAGTACTTC. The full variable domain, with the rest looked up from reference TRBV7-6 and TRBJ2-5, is GAGVSQSPRYKVTKRGQDVALRCDPISGHVSLYWYRQALGQGPEFLTYFNYEAQQDKSGLPNDRFSAERPEGSISTLTIQRTEQRDSAMYRCASSGAEIQETQYFGPGTRLLVL.

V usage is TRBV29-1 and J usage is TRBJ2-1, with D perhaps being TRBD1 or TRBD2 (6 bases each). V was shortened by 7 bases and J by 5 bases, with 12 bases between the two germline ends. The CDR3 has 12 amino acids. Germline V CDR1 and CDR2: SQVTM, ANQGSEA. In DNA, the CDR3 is TGCAGCGGACGGAGGGGGAACAATGAGCAGTTCTTC. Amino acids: CSGRRGNNEQFF.

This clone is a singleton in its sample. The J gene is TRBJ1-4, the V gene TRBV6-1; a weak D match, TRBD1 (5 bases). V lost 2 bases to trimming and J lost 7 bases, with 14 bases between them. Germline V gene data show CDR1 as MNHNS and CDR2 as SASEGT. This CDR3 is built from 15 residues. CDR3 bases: TGTGCCAGCAGTGAATCTAGGGGCTCAGGTGAAAAACTGTTTTTT. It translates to CASSESRGSGEKLFF.

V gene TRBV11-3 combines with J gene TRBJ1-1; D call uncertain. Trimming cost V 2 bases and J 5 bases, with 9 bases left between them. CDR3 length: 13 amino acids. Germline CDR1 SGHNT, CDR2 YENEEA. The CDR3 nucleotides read TGTGCCAGCAGCTTATTGGACGGTACTGAAGCTTTCTTT. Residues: CASSLLDGTEAFF. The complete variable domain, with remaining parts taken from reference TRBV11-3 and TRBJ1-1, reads EAGVVQSPRYKIIEKKQPVAFWCNPISGHNTLYWYLQNLGQGPELLIRYENEEAVDDSQLPKDRFSAERLKGVDSTLKIQPAELGDSAVYLCASSLLDGTEAFFGQGTRLTVV.

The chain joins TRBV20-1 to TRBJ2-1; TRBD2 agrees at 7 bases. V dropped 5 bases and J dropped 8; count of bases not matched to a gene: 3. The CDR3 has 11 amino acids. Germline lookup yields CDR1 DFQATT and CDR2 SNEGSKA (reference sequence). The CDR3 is CSAPLADEQFF. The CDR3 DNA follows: TGCAGTGCTCCTCTAGCGGATGAGCAGTTCTTC.

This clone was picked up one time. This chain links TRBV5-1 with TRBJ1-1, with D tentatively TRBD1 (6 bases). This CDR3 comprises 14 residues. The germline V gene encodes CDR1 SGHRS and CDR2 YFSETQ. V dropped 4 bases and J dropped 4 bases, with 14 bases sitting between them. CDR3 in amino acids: CASSPGDEGTEAFF. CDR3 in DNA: TGCGCCAGCAGCCCAGGGGATGAGGGCACTGAAGCTTTCTTT.

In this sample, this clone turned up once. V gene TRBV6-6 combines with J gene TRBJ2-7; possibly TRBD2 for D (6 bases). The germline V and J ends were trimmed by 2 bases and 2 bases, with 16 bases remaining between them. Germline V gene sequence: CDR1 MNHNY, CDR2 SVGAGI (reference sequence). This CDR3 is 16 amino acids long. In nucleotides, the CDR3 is TGTGCCAGCAGTTACGTTGTGGTAGCGGTTGCCTACGAGCAGTACTTC. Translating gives CASSYVVVAVAYEQYF.

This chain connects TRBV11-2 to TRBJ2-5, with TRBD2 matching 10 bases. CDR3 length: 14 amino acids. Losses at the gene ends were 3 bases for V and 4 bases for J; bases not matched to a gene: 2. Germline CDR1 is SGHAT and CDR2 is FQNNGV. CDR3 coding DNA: TGTGCCAGCAGCTTCTCTAGCGGGAGAGAGACCCAGTACTTC. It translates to CASSFSSGRETQYF.

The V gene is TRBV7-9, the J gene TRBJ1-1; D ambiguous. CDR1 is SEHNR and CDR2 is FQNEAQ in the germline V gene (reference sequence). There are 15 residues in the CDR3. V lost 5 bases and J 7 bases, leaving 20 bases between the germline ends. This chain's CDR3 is CASSPPFGEGFEAFF. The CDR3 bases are TGTGCCAGCAGCCCTCCTTTTGGGGAAGGGTTTGAAGCTTTCTTT.

The CDR3 coding sequence is TGCGCCAGCAGCTGGACTAGCTTGACAGATACGCAGTATTTT. Translated, it gives CASSWTSLTDTQYF. The J gene is TRBJ2-3, the V gene TRBV5-1; 8 bases are a match to TRBD2. Germline V gene data show CDR1 as SGHRS and CDR2 as YFSETQ. J gave up 3 bases and V 3 bases, and 3 bases lay outside the gene matches. The CDR3 covers 14 residues.

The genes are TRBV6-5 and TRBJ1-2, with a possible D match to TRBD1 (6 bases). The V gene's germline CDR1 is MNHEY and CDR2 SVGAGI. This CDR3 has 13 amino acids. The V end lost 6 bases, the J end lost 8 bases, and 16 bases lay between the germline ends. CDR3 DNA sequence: TGTGCCAGCAGCAAGATGGGACAAACCGGCTACACCTTC. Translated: CASSKMGQTGYTF.

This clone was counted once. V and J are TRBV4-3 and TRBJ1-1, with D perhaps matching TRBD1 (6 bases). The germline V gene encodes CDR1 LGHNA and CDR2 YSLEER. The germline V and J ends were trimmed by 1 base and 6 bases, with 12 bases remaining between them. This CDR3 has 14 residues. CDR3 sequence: CASSQGLEGAEAFF. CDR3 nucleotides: TGCGCCAGCAGCCAAGGACTGGAGGGGGCTGAAGCTTTCTTT.